This T cell receptor (beta chain) is drawn from a study of T cells in Graves' hyperthyroidism and ophthalmopathy. The hyperthyroidism was newly diagnosed and had lasted under 2 months; the patients were aged 18 to 65. Exclusion of patients followed from uncontrolled infection, other autoimmune disease, pregnancy or lactation. PBMCs were derived from about 9.1 ml fresh peripheral blood. This clonotype was seen a few times. Germline CDR1 MNHEY, CDR2 SMNVEV (reference sequence). This CDR3 is 16 amino acids long. Trimming took 3 bases from V and 10 from J; bases not matched to a gene: 11. TCR beta CDR3 sequences were amplified from RNA transcripts. The TCR CDR3 was amplified in a first-round RT-PCR using the HTBI primer set. TCRdb recomputed calls from the multiplex PCR reads with MiXCR, one row per CDR3 protein. The sample holds hundreds of thousands of distinct CDR3 sequences, around 40% seen once.

This TCR derives from a woman aged 40 to 50 with Graves' hyperthyroidism. What was sequenced was blood. This chain links TRBV27 with TRBJ1-6; 8 nucleotides match TRBD1. DNA of the CDR3: TGTGCCAGCAGTTTCTATGACAGGGGCGTGGAGTCACCCCTCCACTTT. Residues: CASSFYDRGVESPLHF.